This TCR beta chain was profiled in a study of regulatory T cells in long-lasting Graves disease. Relying on iRepertoire HTBI primers and Arm-PCR of CDR3 regions, the team built TCR beta libraries. TCRdb itself ran the multiplex PCR reads through MiXCR, one entry per CDR3 protein. The data hold about 660,000 distinct CDR3 sequences, with about 32% observed a single time. Time point specified: persistent/refractory GD, antithyroid drugs over 5 years with positive TRAb. From RNA extracted from PBMCs, the TCR library was made. Germline assignment: CDR1 MNHNS and CDR2 SASEGT. With V trimmed by 7 bases and J by 3 bases, 10 bases remained unmatched. The CDR3 is 15 residues long.

This clonotype was sampled from a female donor with Graves disease. This material consisted of peripheral blood mononuclear cells (PBMCs), taken when the disease was refractory, from a patient treated with antithyroid drugs. The rearrangement uses TRBV6-1 and TRBJ2-7; 9 nucleotides match TRBD2. For the CDR3, the DNA is TGTGCCAGCACCCGAGGCGGGAGGGCGAACTACGAGCAGTACTTC. This codes for CASTRGGRANYEQYF.